This passage covers 27 T cell receptor beta chains from one sample sequenced in a study of cytomegalovirus exposure and HLA in healthy donors. PCR was performed using 60 Vbeta and 13 Jbeta primers. TCRdb keeps only in-frame clones here, not all; method: immunoSEQ multiplex PCR. The table includes approximately 170,000 clones, 65% to 90% detected once. Specimen: PBMCs. The receptor set was obtained from a human donor in good health.

The chain uses TRBV7-2 and TRBJ2-7; D perhaps matches TRBD1 (5 bases). V gave up 5 bases and J gave up 1 base, with 12 bases separating them. CDR1 is SGHTA, CDR2 FQGNSA, per germline. The CDR3 length is 14 residues. The CDR3 loop reads CASSLNRQSYEQYF. CDR3 nucleotides: TGTGCCAGCAGCCTAAATCGACAGTCCTACGAGCAGTACTTC.

V gene TRBV6-5 combines with J gene TRBJ2-2, with D possibly being TRBD2 (5 bases). Germline V lookup: CDR1 MNHEY, CDR2 SVGAGI. V gave up 0 bases and J gave up 3 bases, with 5 bases separating them. The CDR3 totals 14 residues. CDR3: CASSYSRDTGELFF. CDR3 in DNA: TGTGCCAGCAGTTACTCGAGGGACACCGGGGAGCTGTTTTTT.

The J gene is TRBJ2-7, the V gene TRBV4-3; maybe TRBD2 (7 bases). Trimming removed 4 bases at V and 6 bases at J, with 16 bases between. The CDR3 extends over 14 amino acids. CDR1 LGHNA and CDR2 YSLEER come from the germline V gene. This CDR3 is CASSPSRGGREQYF. DNA for the CDR3: TGCGCCAGCAGCCCGTCGAGGGGGGGCCGCGAGCAGTACTTC.

The V gene is TRBV19, the J gene TRBJ1-6; D may be TRBD1 (5 bases). V was trimmed by 9 bases and J by 5 bases, leaving 17 bases between them. Per germline, CDR1 LNHDA and CDR2 SQIVND (reference sequence). The length of the CDR3 is 15 residues. The DNA for the CDR3 is TGTGCCAGCCGAGGCGACAGAACCGATAATTCACCCCTCCACTTT. It yields the protein CASRGDRTDNSPLHF. The complete variable domain, with remaining parts taken from reference TRBV19 and TRBJ1-6, reads DGGITQSPKYLFRKEGQNVTLSCEQNLNHDAMYWYRQDPGQGLRLIYYSQIVNDFQKGDIAEGYSVSREKKESFPLTVTSAQKNPTAFYLCASRGDRTDNSPLHFGNGTRLTVT.

A few counts support this clone. The chain recombines TRBV6-6 with TRBJ2-7, with D possibly being TRBD1 (7 bases). The V gene's germline CDR1 is MNHNY and CDR2 SVGAGI (reference sequence). Trimming cost V 5 bases and J 2 bases, with 16 bases left between them. The CDR3 runs to 15 residues. The CDR3 sequence: CASSAGQTLTYEQYF. The CDR3 region has the DNA TGTGCCAGCAGTGCGGGACAGACTCTAACCTACGAGCAGTACTTC.

This chain links TRBV4-3 with TRBJ1-5, with D possibly matching TRBD1 (5 bases). The CDR3 totals 14 residues. The germline V and J ends were trimmed by 1 base and 6 bases, with 10 bases remaining between them. CDR1 is LGHNA and CDR2 is YSLEER in the germline V gene. This chain's CDR3 is CASSQGRTIQPQHF. CDR3 DNA: TGCGCCAGCAGCCAAGGAAGGACAATTCAGCCCCAGCATTTT.

This rearrangement joins TRBV27 to TRBJ2-2, with D tentatively TRBD2 (6 bases). The CDR3 runs 14 residues. Per the germline V gene, CDR1 is MNHEY and CDR2 is SMNVEV (reference sequence). The V and J ends lost 3 bases and 5 bases respectively, with 10 bases between them. CDR3 sequence reads: CASSFIGGTGELFF. CDR3 DNA: TGTGCCAGCAGTTTTATTGGGGGGACCGGGGAGCTGTTTTTT.

This chain links TRBV19 with TRBJ1-1, with D possibly being TRBD1 (6 bases). The CDR3 extends over 14 amino acids. Trimming cost V 8 bases and J 5 bases, with 18 bases left between them. Looked up from germline, CDR1 is LNHDA and CDR2 is SQIVND (reference sequence). The CDR3 loop reads CASQRGGVYTEAFF. The CDR3 DNA reads TGTGCCAGTCAACGAGGGGGGGTATATACTGAAGCTTTCTTT.

The V gene is TRBV10-3, the J gene TRBJ1-2; D not certain. The CDR3 runs 13 residues. The V gene's germline CDR1 is ENHRY and CDR2 SYGVKD. Trimming removed 3 bases from V and 4 bases from J, with 9 bases in between. CDR3 in amino acids: CAISDSGSYGYTF. DNA for the CDR3: TGTGCCATCAGTGACTCGGGAAGCTATGGCTACACCTTC.

This clone occurred a few times. The rearrangement links TRBV19 to TRBJ1-5; 8 bases agree with TRBD1. This CDR3 region has 14 residues. CDR1 is LNHDA, CDR2 SQIVND, per germline (reference sequence). Trimming removed 4 bases from V and 6 bases from J; junction bases left unmatched: 5. The CDR3 here is CASSTTGEGQPQHF. The CDR3 DNA is TGTGCCAGTAGTACGACAGGGGAAGGTCAGCCCCAGCATTTT.

This clone has a handful of counts. The chain has TRBV4-2 and TRBJ2-2; D gene unclear. CDR1 and CDR2 from the germline V gene are LGHNA and YNFKEQ. V was cut by 5 bases and J by 0 bases, with 7 bases left in between. This CDR3 is 14 amino acids long. The CDR3 protein is CASSRRANTGELFF. The CDR3 DNA is TGTGCCAGCAGCAGACGGGCGAACACCGGGGAGCTGTTTTTT.

The rearrangement joins TRBV7-2 to TRBJ2-7; 11 nucleotides agree with TRBD2. Germline loops: CDR1 SGHTA, CDR2 FQGNSA. This CDR3 contains 16 residues. Germline trimming cut 5 bases from V and 7 bases from J; bases unmatched to any gene: 13. The CDR3 DNA reads TGTGCCAGCAGCCCAAGGGCGATTAGCGGGGGGGTTGAGCAGTACTTC. Residues: CASSPRAISGGVEQYF.

The genes are TRBV6-6 and TRBJ2-5, with D uncertain. The CDR3 totals 13 residues. Looked up from germline, CDR1 is MNHNY and CDR2 is SVGAGI (reference sequence). Between the trimmed V and J ends, which lost 2 bases and 5 bases, there was a span of 9 bases. The CDR3 nucleotides read TGTGCCAGCAGTTACGCCGGGTATGAGACCCAGTACTTC. The encoded protein is CASSYAGYETQYF.

This clone was detected a few times. J is TRBJ2-7 and V is TRBV5-4; 9 bases are shared with TRBD1. Germline CDR1 is SGHNT and CDR2 is YYREEE (reference sequence). The J segment lost 6 bases and the V segment lost 1 base, leaving 5 bases of the junction unmatched. CDR3 length: 14 amino acids. The CDR3 region has the DNA TGTGCCAGCAGCTTGTGGGACAGGGCTTCCGAGCAGTACTTC. Translating gives CASSLWDRASEQYF.

The rearrangement joins TRBV5-1 to TRBJ1-1; no reliable D call. V lost 2 bases and J 2 bases, leaving 7 bases between the germline ends. The CDR3 consists of 13 residues. Germline loops: CDR1 SGHRS, CDR2 YFSETQ. The CDR3 region is CASSFGANTEAFF. The CDR3 bases are TGCGCCAGCAGCTTTGGAGCAAACACTGAAGCTTTCTTT.

This clone was found once. The CDR3 DNA reads as TGCGCCAGCAGTGAGCTCGGGACAGGGTATGGCTACACCTTC. It translates to CASSELGTGYGYTF. J is TRBJ1-2 and V is TRBV10-2, with TRBD1 matching 9 bases. With V trimmed by 2 bases and J by 5 bases, 3 bases remained unmatched. In germline, CDR1 is WSHSY, CDR2 SAAADI. The CDR3 covers 14 residues.

The V call is TRBV5-5, the J call TRBJ2-7; 7 nucleotides match TRBD2. Germline assignment: CDR1 SGHKS and CDR2 YYEKEE (reference sequence). This CDR3 is built from 16 residues. With V trimmed by 0 bases and J by 1 base, 7 bases remained unmatched. CDR3 nucleotides: TGTGCCAGCAGCTTGGGTGGCGGGGGAGGGTCCTACGAGCAGTACTTC. Translating it yields CASSLGGGGGSYEQYF.

This clone was counted a few times. J is TRBJ2-3 and V is TRBV5-6; D remains ambiguous. The CDR3 length is 16 residues. V was cut by 4 bases and J by 2 bases, with 17 bases left in between. Germline V gene lookup returns CDR1 SGHDT and CDR2 YYEEEE. The CDR3 nucleotides read TGTGCCAGCAGCCCTTTCTTACAGTCTGACACAGATACGCAGTATTTT. Translating it yields CASSPFLQSDTDTQYF.

The rearrangement joins TRBV29-1 to TRBJ1-4; possible D gene TRBD1, 6 bases. Germline values: CDR1 SQVTM, CDR2 ANQGSEA. This CDR3 has 14 amino acids. Deletions cut 8 bases from V and 0 bases from J, with 13 bases between. The CDR3 loop reads CSPCRGATNEKLFF. CDR3 sequence (DNA): TGCAGCCCCTGCAGGGGAGCAACTAATGAAAAACTGTTTTTT.

The J gene is TRBJ2-7, the V gene TRBV5-1, with D possibly being TRBD2 (6 bases). Trimming took off 4 bases at V and 2 bases at J, with 13 bases between the two ends. The CDR3 length is 14 residues. Germline V CDR1 and CDR2: SGHRS, YFSETQ. CDR3 coding DNA: TGCGCCAGCAGCCCGGGGGTGGAAGCCTACGAGCAGTACTTC. It encodes CASSPGVEAYEQYF.

This rearrangement joins TRBV10-1 to TRBJ2-1, with D perhaps matching TRBD1 (6 bases). The CDR3 is 13 amino acids. The V gene's germline CDR1 is WNHNN and CDR2 SYGVQD (reference sequence). V was shortened by 11 bases and J by 6 bases, with 17 bases between the two germline ends. CDR3 sequence reads: CAWTDTGRNEQFF. The CDR3 region has the DNA TGCGCCTGGACAGACACAGGGCGCAATGAGCAGTTCTTC.

The chain couples TRBV27 to TRBJ1-4, with unresolved D. Per germline, CDR1 MNHEY and CDR2 SMNVEV (reference sequence). CDR3 length equals 16 residues. V gave up 3 bases and J gave up 0 bases, with 11 bases separating them. The CDR3 region is CASSLSGPATNEKLFF. CDR3 nucleotide sequence: TGTGCCAGCAGTTTGAGCGGACCTGCAACTAATGAAAAACTGTTTTTT.

The rearrangement links TRBV27 to TRBJ2-2; 14 positions agree with TRBD2. This CDR3 region has 16 residues. The V gene end was trimmed by 6 bases and the J gene end by 3 bases; junction bases not matched to a gene: 3. Germline lookup yields CDR1 MNHEY and CDR2 SMNVEV (reference sequence). CDR3 DNA: TGTGCCAGCAGGGGACTAGCGGGGGCCCACACCGGGGAGCTGTTTTTT. Its protein product is CASRGLAGAHTGELFF.

This clone came up once. V and J are TRBV4-3 and TRBJ2-1, with TRBD2 identical over 7 bases. Looked up from germline, CDR1 is LGHNA and CDR2 is YSLEER. Germline trimming cut 1 base from V and 5 bases from J; bases unmatched to any gene: 11. The CDR3 consists of 17 residues. DNA for the CDR3: TGCGCCAGCAGCCAAGTTGGGGGGGGAAGTCTCCACAATGAGCAGTTCTTC. Protein product: CASSQVGGGSLHNEQFF.

This clone was found a few times. The chain links TRBV6-6 to TRBJ2-1, with D unresolved. The germline gives CDR1 MNHNY, CDR2 SVGAGI (reference sequence). Trimming left V 0 bases short and J 4 bases short, with 4 bases between. The CDR3 is made up of 13 amino acids. For the CDR3, the DNA is TGTGCCAGCAGTTACTCCAGTTACAATGAGCAGTTCTTC. Translation: CASSYSSYNEQFF.

The chain uses TRBV5-1 and TRBJ2-7, with 7 bases that match TRBD2. Germline CDR1 SGHRS, CDR2 YFSETQ. This CDR3 has 15 residues. Trimming at V came to 4 bases and at J to 2 bases, leaving 9 bases not matched to a gene. The CDR3 coding sequence is TGCGCCAGCAGCAGCCGAGGGAGCGGGGCCTACGAGCAGTACTTC. Its translation is CASSSRGSGAYEQYF.

This clone is a singleton in its sample. The V gene is TRBV28, the J gene TRBJ2-5; 7 nucleotides agree with TRBD2. V was pared by 6 bases and J by 0 bases, with 10 bases of the junction left unmatched. Germline-derived CDR1 and CDR2 are MDHEN and SYDVKM. The CDR3 length is 16 residues. In DNA form, the CDR3 reads TGTGCCAGCAGGGGTAATAGCGGGTCGTACCAAGAGACCCAGTACTTC. Translation gives CASRGNSGSYQETQYF.